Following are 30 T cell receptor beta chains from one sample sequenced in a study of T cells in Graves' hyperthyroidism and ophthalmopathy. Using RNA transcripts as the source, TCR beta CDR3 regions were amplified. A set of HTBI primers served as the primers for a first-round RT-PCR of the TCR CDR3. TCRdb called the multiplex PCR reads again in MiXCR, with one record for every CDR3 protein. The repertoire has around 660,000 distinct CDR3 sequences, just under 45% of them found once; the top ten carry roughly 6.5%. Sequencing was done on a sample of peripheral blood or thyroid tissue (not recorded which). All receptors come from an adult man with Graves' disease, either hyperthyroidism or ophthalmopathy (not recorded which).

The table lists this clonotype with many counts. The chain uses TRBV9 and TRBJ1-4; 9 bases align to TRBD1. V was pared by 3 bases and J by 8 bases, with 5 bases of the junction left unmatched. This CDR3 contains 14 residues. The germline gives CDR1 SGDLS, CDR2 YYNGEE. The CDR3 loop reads CASSDRGLREKLFF. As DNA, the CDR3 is TGTGCCAGCAGCGACAGGGGGCTTAGGGAAAAACTGTTTTTT.

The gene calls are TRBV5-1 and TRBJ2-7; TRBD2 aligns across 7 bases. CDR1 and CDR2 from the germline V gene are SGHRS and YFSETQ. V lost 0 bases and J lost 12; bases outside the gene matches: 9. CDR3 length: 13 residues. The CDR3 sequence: CASSLDSGLVGYF. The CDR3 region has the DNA TGCGCCAGCAGCTTGGATAGCGGGCTAGTCGGGTACTTC.

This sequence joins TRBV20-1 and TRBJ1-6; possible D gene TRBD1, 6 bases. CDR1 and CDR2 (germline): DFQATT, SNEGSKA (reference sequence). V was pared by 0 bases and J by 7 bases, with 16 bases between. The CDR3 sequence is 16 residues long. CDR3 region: CSARDRGGRQNSPLHF. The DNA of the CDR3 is TGCAGTGCTAGAGATAGGGGGGGCCGGCAAAATTCACCCCTCCACTTT.

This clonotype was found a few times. CDR3 amino acids: CASSSAPVHF. In DNA, the CDR3 is TGTGCCAGCAGCTCCGCCCCCGTCCACTTT. The gene calls are TRBV7-3 and TRBJ1-6; D is ambiguous. CDR1 is SGHTA, CDR2 FQGTGA, per germline. This CDR3 contains 10 residues. V lost 4 bases and J 17 bases, leaving 9 bases between the germline ends.

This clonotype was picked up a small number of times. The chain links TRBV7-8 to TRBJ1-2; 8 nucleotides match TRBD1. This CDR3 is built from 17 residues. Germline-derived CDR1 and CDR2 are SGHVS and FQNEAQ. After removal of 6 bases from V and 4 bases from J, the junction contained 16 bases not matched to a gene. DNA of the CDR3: TGTGCCAGCAGTTACGGACCGACAGGGGATCCTGTCTATGGCTACACCTTC. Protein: CASSYGPTGDPVYGYTF.

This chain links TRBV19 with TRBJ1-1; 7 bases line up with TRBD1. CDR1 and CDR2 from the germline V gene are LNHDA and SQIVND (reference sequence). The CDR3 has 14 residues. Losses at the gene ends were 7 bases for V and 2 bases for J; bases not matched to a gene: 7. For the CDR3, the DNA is TGTGCCAGTACCCCGGGACAGCCTAACACTGAAGCTTTCTTT. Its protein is CASTPGQPNTEAFF. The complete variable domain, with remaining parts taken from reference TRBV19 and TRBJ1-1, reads DGGITQSPKYLFRKEGQNVTLSCEQNLNHDAMYWYRQDPGQGLRLIYYSQIVNDFQKGDIAEGYSVSREKKESFPLTVTSAQKNPTAFYLCASTPGQPNTEAFFGQGTRLTVV.

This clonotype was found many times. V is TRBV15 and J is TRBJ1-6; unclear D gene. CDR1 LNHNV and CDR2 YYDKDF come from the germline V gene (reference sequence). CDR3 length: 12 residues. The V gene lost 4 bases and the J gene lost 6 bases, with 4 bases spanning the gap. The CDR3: CATSIRNSPLHF. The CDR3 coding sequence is TGTGCCACCAGCATTCGTAATTCACCCCTCCACTTT.

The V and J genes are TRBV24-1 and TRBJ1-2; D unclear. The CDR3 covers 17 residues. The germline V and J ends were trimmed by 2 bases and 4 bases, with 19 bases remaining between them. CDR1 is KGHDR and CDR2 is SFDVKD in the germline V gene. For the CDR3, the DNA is TGTGCCACCAGTGATTCCTCCCTCCTACACGACTTCTATGGCTACACCTTC. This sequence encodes CATSDSSLLHDFYGYTF.

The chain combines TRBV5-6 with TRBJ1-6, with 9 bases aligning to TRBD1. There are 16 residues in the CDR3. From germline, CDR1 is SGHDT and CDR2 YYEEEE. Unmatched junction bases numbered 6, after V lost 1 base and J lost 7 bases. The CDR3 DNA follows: TGTGCCAGCAGCTTGCCTCGGGACAGGGTAAATTCACCCCTCCACTTT. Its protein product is CASSLPRDRVNSPLHF.

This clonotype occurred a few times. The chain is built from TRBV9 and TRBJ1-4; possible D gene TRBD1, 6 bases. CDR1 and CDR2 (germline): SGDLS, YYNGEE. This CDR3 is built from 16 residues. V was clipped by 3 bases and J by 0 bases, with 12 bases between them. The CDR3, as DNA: TGTGCCAGCAGCGCCAGGGGACACTCAACTAATGAAAAACTGTTTTTT. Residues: CASSARGHSTNEKLFF. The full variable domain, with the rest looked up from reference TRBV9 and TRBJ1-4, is DSGVTQTPKHLITATGQRVTLRCSPRSGDLSVYWYQQSLDQGLQFLIQYYNGEERAKGNILERFSAQQFPDLHSELNLSSLELGDSALYFCASSARGHSTNEKLFFGSGTQLSVL.

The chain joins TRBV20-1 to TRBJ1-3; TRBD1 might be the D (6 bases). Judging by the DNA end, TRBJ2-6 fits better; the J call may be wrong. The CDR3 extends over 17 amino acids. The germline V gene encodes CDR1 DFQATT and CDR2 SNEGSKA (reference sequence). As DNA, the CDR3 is TGCAGTGCTAGCCCGGCGACAGGCTTCTCTGGGGCCAACGTCCTGACTTTC. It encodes CSASPATGFSGANVLTF.

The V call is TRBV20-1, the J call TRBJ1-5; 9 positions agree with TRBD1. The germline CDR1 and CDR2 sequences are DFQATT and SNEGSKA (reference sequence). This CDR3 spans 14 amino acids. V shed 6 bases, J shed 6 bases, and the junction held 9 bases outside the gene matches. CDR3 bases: TGCAGTGCGTGGGGACAGGGCGCGGGTCAGCCCCAGCATTTT. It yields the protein CSAWGQGAGQPQHF.

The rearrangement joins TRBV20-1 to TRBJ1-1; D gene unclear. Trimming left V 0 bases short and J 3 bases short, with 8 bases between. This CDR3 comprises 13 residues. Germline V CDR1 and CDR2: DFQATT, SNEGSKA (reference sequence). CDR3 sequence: CSARDSWDTEAFF. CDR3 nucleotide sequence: TGCAGTGCTAGAGATTCCTGGGACACTGAAGCTTTCTTT.

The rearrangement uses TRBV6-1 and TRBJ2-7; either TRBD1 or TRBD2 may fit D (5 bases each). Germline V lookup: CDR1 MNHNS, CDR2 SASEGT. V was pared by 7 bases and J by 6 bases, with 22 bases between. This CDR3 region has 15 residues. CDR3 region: CASKAVGLPQVEQYF. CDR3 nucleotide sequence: TGTGCCAGCAAAGCCGTCGGACTCCCACAGGTCGAGCAGTACTTC.

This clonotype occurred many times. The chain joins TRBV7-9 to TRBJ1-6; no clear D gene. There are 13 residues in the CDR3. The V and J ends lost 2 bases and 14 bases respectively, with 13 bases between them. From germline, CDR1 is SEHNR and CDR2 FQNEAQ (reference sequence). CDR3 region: CASSLKALGTLHF. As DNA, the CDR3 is TGTGCCAGCAGCTTAAAGGCCCTTGGGACCCTCCACTTT.

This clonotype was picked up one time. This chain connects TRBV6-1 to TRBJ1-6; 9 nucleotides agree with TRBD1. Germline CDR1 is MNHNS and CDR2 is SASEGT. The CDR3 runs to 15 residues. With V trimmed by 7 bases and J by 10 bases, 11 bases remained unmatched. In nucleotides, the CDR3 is TGTGCCAGCAACCGGGACAGGGTGTCGGGATCACCCCTCCACTTT. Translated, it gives CASNRDRVSGSPLHF.

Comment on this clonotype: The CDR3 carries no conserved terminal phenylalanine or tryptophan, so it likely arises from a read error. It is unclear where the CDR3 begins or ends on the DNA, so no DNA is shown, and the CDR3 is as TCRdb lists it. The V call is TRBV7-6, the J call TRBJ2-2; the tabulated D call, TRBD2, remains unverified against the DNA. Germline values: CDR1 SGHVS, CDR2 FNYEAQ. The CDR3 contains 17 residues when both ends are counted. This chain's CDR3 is CASSLGASGRWHRGAVV.

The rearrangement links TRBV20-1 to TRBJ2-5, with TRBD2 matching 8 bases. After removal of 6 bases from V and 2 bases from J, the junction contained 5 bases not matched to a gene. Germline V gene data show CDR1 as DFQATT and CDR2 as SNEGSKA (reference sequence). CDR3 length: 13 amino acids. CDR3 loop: CSAGRGGQETQYF. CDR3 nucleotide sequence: TGCAGTGCGGGCCGGGGGGGACAAGAGACCCAGTACTTC.

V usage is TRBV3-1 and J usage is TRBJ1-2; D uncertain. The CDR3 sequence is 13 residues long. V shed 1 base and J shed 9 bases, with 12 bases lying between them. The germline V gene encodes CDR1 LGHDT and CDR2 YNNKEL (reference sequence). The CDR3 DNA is TGTGCCAGCAGCCAAGGCCCCAAAAACCGCTACACCTTC. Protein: CASSQGPKNRYTF. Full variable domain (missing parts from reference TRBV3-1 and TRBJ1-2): DTAVSQTPKYLVTQMGNDKSIKCEQNLGHDTMYWYKQDSKKFLKIMFSYNNKELIINETVPNRFSPKSPDKAHLNLHINSLELGDSAVYFCASSQGPKNRYTFGSGTRLTVV.

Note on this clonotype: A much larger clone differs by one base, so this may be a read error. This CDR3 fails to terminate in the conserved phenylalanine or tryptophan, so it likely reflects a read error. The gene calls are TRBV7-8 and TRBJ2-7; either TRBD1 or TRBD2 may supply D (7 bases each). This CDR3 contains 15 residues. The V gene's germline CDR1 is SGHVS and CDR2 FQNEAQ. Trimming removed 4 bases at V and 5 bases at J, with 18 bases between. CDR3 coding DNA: TGTGCCAGCAGCTACGAACGGGACAGCGGGAACGAGCAGTACCTC. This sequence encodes CASSYERDSGNEQYL.

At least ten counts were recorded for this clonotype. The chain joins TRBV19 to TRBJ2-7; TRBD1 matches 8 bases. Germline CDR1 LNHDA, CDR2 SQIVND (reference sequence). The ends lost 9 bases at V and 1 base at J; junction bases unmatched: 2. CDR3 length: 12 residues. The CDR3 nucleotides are TGTGCCAGCCGGGACAGGTCCTACGAGCAGTACTTC. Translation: CASRDRSYEQYF.

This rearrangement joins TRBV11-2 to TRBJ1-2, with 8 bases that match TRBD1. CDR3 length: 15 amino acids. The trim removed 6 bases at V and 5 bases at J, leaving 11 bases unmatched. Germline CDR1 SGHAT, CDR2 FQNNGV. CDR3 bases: TGTGCCAGCAGTCGACAGGGGACAGCGTCGTATGGCTACACCTTC. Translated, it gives CASSRQGTASYGYTF.

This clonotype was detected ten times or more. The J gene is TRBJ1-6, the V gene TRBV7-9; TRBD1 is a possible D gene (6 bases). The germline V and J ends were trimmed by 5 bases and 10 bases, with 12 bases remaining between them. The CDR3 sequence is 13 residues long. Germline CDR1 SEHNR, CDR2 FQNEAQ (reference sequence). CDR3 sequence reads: CASSLQGNSPLHF. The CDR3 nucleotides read TGTGCCAGCAGCCTCCAGGGGAACTCACCCCTCCACTTT. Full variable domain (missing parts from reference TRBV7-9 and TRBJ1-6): DTGVSQNPRHKITKRGQNVTFRCDPISEHNRLYWYRQTLGQGPEFLTYFQNEAQLEKSRLLSDRFSAERPKGSFSTLEIQRTEQGDSAMYLCASSLQGNSPLHFGNGTRLTVT.

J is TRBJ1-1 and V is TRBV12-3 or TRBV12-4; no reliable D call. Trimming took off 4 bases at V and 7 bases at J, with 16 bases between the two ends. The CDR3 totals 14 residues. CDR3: CASSYSNTQVEAFF. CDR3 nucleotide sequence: TGTGCCAGCAGTTACTCGAACACCCAAGTTGAAGCTTTCTTT.

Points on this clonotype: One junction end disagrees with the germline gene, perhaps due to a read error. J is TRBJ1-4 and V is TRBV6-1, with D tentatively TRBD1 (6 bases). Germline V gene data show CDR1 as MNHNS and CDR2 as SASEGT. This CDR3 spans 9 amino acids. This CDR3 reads CASSEPGTF. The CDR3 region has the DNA TGTGCCAGCAGTGAACCCGGGACATTT.

CDR3: CASSLEWEYGYTF. The CDR3 nucleotides read TGTGCCAGCAGTTTAGAATGGGAGTATGGCTACACCTTC. The chain recombines TRBV12-3 or TRBV12-4 with TRBJ1-2, with D uncertain. The CDR3 totals 13 residues. Deletions cut 1 base from V and 5 bases from J, with 8 bases between.

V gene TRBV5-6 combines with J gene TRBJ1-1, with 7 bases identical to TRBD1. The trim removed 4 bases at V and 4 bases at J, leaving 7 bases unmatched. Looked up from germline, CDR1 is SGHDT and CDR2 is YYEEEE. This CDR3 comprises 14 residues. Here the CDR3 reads CASSRQGLVTEAFF. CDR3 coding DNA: TGTGCCAGCAGCCGACAGGGATTAGTCACTGAAGCTTTCTTT.

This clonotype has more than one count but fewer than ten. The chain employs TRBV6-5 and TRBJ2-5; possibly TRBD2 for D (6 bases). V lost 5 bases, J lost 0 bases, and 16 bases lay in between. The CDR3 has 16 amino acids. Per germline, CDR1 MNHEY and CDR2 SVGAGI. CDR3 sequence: CASSQRTGLNQETQYF. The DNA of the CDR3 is TGTGCCAGCAGTCAGCGTACGGGACTCAACCAAGAGACCCAGTACTTC.

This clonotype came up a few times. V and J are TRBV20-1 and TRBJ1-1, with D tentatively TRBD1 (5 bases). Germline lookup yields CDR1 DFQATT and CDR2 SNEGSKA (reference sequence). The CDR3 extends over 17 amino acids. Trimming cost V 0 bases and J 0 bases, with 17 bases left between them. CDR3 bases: TGCAGTGCTAGAGATCCGGGGACGGGGCTGATGAACACTGAAGCTTTCTTT. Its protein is CSARDPGTGLMNTEAFF.

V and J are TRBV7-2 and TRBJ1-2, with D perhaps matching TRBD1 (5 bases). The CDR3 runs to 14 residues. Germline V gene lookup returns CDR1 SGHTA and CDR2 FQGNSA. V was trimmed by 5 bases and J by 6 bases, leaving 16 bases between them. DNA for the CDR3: TGTGCCAGCAGCCCGAAGACTTGGGGGAATGGCTACACCTTC. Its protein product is CASSPKTWGNGYTF.